The 8 T cell receptor beta chains listed next were all sequenced from one sample in a study of memory CD4+ T cells and cytomegalovirus serostatus. The table came from immunoSEQ multiplex PCR; TCRdb's copy has only in-frame clones and leaves some out. The sample has about 75,000 clones; 78% are singletons. The sort gate was single viable CD3+CD4+CD8-CD45RO+ cells for memory CD4+ T cells. Sequenced: memory CD4+ T cells from blood. The receptors stem from an adult in good health and CMV-seropositive.

V usage is TRBV4-3 and J usage is TRBJ1-2, with 7 bases aligning to TRBD1. J lost 4 bases, V lost 3 bases, and 8 bases had no gene match. The CDR3 contains 15 residues. Germline V gene data show CDR1 as LGHNA and CDR2 as YSLEER. The CDR3, as DNA: TGCGCCAGCAGCCAGGGGGTCGACAGGGTCTATGGCTACACCTTC. Amino acids: CASSQGVDRVYGYTF.

This clone was observed once. The V and J genes are TRBV6-5 and TRBJ1-1; D is unresolved. V shed 5 bases and J shed 11 bases, with 12 bases lying between them. The CDR3 spans 11 residues. Germline loops: CDR1 MNHEY, CDR2 SVGAGI. CDR3 coding DNA: TGTGCCAGCAGTGATCGCCTAGACGCTTTCTTT. Translated, it gives CASSDRLDAFF.

V gene TRBV15 combines with J gene TRBJ1-3; TRBD1 agrees at 7 bases. V shed 7 bases and J 2 bases; nucleotides not matched to a gene: 8. In germline, CDR1 is LNHNV, CDR2 YYDKDF (reference sequence). CDR3 size: 15 residues. Written as DNA, the CDR3 is TGTGCCACCACCCGGGGGAGGGGGCCTGGAAACACCATATATTTT. Translation gives CATTRGRGPGNTIYF.

This clone was detected only a few times. The genes are TRBV7-6 and TRBJ2-5, with 7 bases lining up with TRBD1. The CDR3 spans 14 residues. V was pared by 5 bases and J by 5 bases, with 8 bases of the junction left unmatched. Looked up from germline, CDR1 is SGHVS and CDR2 is FNYEAQ. DNA for the CDR3: TGTGCCAGCAGCGCGAACAGGGGTGGGGAGACCCAGTACTTC. It specifies CASSANRGGETQYF. Combining the CDR3 with reference TRBV7-6 and TRBJ2-5 gives the whole variable domain GAGVSQSPRYKVTKRGQDVALRCDPISGHVSLYWYRQALGQGPEFLTYFNYEAQQDKSGLPNDRFSAERPEGSISTLTIQRTEQRDSAMYRCASSANRGGETQYFGPGTRLLVL.

The chain uses TRBV28 and TRBJ2-7; 8 positions match TRBD1. The CDR3 sequence is 14 residues long. CDR1 is MDHEN and CDR2 is SYDVKM in the germline V gene. Unmatched junction bases numbered 0, after V lost 2 bases and J lost 0 bases. The CDR3 coding sequence is TGTGCCAGCAGTTTAACAGGGGGCTCCTACGAGCAGTACTTC. This sequence encodes CASSLTGGSYEQYF.

The chain couples TRBV30 to TRBJ2-3; D tentatively fits TRBD1 or TRBD2 (7 bases each). Trimming took 2 bases from V and 0 from J, leaving 15 bases between them. Germline V CDR1 and CDR2: GTSNPN, SVGIG (reference sequence). The CDR3 is made up of 16 amino acids. The chain's CDR3 is CAWSQGGGFSTDTQYF. The CDR3 nucleotides are TGTGCCTGGAGTCAGGGGGGGGGCTTCAGCACAGATACGCAGTATTTT.

The rearrangement links TRBV19 to TRBJ1-4; D gene ambiguous. Germline V gene data show CDR1 as LNHDA and CDR2 as SQIVND (reference sequence). V dropped 4 bases and J dropped 0 bases, with 9 bases sitting between them. The CDR3 spans 15 residues. The CDR3: CASSKAIATNEKLFF. As DNA, the CDR3 is TGTGCCAGTAGTAAGGCTATTGCAACTAATGAAAAACTGTTTTTT.

The J gene is TRBJ2-1, the V gene TRBV25-1; a possible D gene is TRBD1 (6 bases). The germline V gene encodes CDR1 MGHDK and CDR2 SYGVNS. The CDR3 extends over 14 amino acids. Trimming cost V 6 bases and J 9 bases, with 18 bases left between them. This CDR3 reads CASRKENRVGEQFF. The CDR3 coding sequence is TGTGCCAGCAGGAAGGAGAACAGGGTCGGTGAGCAGTTCTTC.